Each of the 30 T cell receptor beta chains below was sequenced from the same sample in a study of cytomegalovirus exposure and HLA in healthy donors. The PCR was carried out with 60 Vbeta primers and 13 Jbeta primers. Assay used: immunoSEQ multiplex PCR; TCRdb lists only in-frame clones, some missing. Its clone listing holds 110,000 to 150,000 clones. The source material was PBMCs. These receptors all stem from a man aged 35 to 55 in good health and CMV-seronegative.

The rearrangement uses TRBV29-1 and TRBJ1-1; TRBD1 agrees at 8 bases. V trimming: 6 bases; J trimming: 7 bases; junction bases outside the gene matches: 7. The CDR3 is 12 residues long. Germline V gene lookup returns CDR1 SQVTM and CDR2 ANQGSEA. As DNA, the CDR3 is TGCAGCGTGTCCCAGGGGGCGGTTGAAGCTTTCTTT. This encodes CSVSQGAVEAFF. The entire variable domain, with the rest obtained from reference TRBV29-1 and TRBJ1-1, is as follows: SAVISQKPSRDICQRGTSLTIQCQVDSQVTMMFWYRQQPGQSLTLIATANQGSEATYESGFVIDKFPISRPNLTFSTLTVSNMSPEDSSIYLCSVSQGAVEAFFGQGTRLTVV.

The chain carries TRBV5-6 and TRBJ1-3; D gene ambiguous. Trimming cost V 0 bases and J 0 bases, with 4 bases left between them. Germline V gives CDR1 SGHDT, CDR2 YYEEEE. The CDR3 runs 14 residues. CDR3 in amino acids: CASSLGHSGNTIYF. CDR3 DNA: TGTGCCAGCAGCTTGGGACACTCTGGAAACACCATATATTTT.

The gene calls are TRBV5-1 and TRBJ2-3, with 10 bases lining up with TRBD1. This CDR3 spans 16 amino acids. The germline CDR1 and CDR2 sequences are SGHRS and YFSETQ. With V trimmed by 0 bases and J by 4 bases, 5 bases remained unmatched. The CDR3: CASSLEGTGVADTQYF. In DNA form, the CDR3 reads TGCGCCAGCAGCTTGGAGGGGACAGGGGTCGCAGATACGCAGTATTTT. The whole variable domain, filled in from reference TRBV5-1 and TRBJ2-3, reads KAGVTQTPRYLIKTRGQQVTLSCSPISGHRSVSWYQQTPGQGLQFLFEYFSETQRNKGNFPGRFSGRQFSNSRSEMNVSTLELGDSALYLCASSLEGTGVADTQYFGPGTRLTVL.

This rearrangement joins TRBV9 to TRBJ2-2; D uncertain. The CDR3 covers 14 residues. The germline V gene has CDR1 SGDLS and CDR2 YYNGEE. V lost 0 bases to trimming and J lost 6 bases, with 9 bases between them. The CDR3 DNA follows: TGTGCCAGCAGCGTAGACCAGAGCGCCGGGGAGCTGTTTTTT. This codes for CASSVDQSAGELFF.

This chain connects TRBV28 to TRBJ1-5; a possible D gene is TRBD1 (5 bases). The CDR3 extends over 15 amino acids. Trimming took 8 bases from V and 2 from J, leaving 16 bases between them. Germline V gene data show CDR1 as MDHEN and CDR2 as SYDVKM. CDR3 DNA: TGTGCCAGCTGTCTTCAGGGTAGAGGCAATCAGCCCCAGCATTTT. It is translated as CASCLQGRGNQPQHF.

The chain's CDR3 is CASTPDRLYGYTF. The CDR3 coding sequence is TGTGCCAGTACCCCGGACAGGTTGTATGGCTACACCTTC. V and J are TRBV19 and TRBJ1-2, with TRBD1 matching 7 bases. Germline CDR1 reads LNHDA; CDR2 reads SQIVND (reference sequence). The CDR3 has 13 amino acids. V was clipped by 7 bases and J by 5 bases; unmatched bases: 7. Full variable domain (remainder filled in from reference TRBV19 and TRBJ1-2): DGGITQSPKYLFRKEGQNVTLSCEQNLNHDAMYWYRQDPGQGLRLIYYSQIVNDFQKGDIAEGYSVSREKKESFPLTVTSAQKNPTAFYLCASTPDRLYGYTFGSGTRLTVV.

The CDR3 DNA reads TGCGCCAGCAGTCCGGACAGGGAACTCTATGGCTACACCTTC. Amino acid sequence: CASSPDRELYGYTF. The J gene is TRBJ1-2, the V gene TRBV5-1; 8 positions agree with TRBD1. Trimming at V came to 5 bases and at J to 4 bases, leaving 7 bases not matched to a gene. The CDR3 loop spans 14 amino acids. Germline V gene data show CDR1 as SGHRS and CDR2 as YFSETQ.

The chain links TRBV5-1 to TRBJ1-2, with D uncertain. Germline assignment: CDR1 SGHRS and CDR2 YFSETQ. Trimming removed 5 bases from V and 0 bases from J, with 11 bases in between. The CDR3 loop spans 14 amino acids. The CDR3 DNA sequence: TGCGCCAGCAGAAAAGACGGGACTAACTATGGCTACACCTTC. The encoded protein is CASRKDGTNYGYTF.

The chain recombines TRBV6-1 with TRBJ2-1; 8 positions match TRBD2. CDR3 size: 15 residues. The J segment lost 8 bases and the V segment lost 6 bases, leaving 12 bases of the junction unmatched. Germline CDR1 MNHNS, CDR2 SASEGT. The CDR3, as DNA: TGTGCCAGCAGGGCCGGGGTAGCGGGGAACGATGAGCAGTTCTTC. Translation: CASRAGVAGNDEQFF.

V and J are TRBV2 and TRBJ1-5, with unresolved D. In germline, CDR1 is SNHLY, CDR2 FYNNEI. The CDR3 has 15 amino acids. The V end was cut by 3 bases, the J end by 2 bases, with 11 bases between. For the CDR3, the DNA is TGTGCCAGCAGTGAGAGGGATAGAGGCAATCAGCCCCAGCATTTT. This encodes CASSERDRGNQPQHF.

CDR3 nucleotides: TGTGCCAGCAGTGTAGATAGTACAGGGGGACAAGCTTTCTTT. Its protein is CASSVDSTGGQAFF. The chain links TRBV2 to TRBJ1-1, with 8 bases aligning to TRBD1. The CDR3 has 14 residues. Trimming at V came to 4 bases and at J to 9 bases, leaving 10 bases not matched to a gene. Germline V CDR1 and CDR2: SNHLY, FYNNEI.

In DNA, the CDR3 is TGTGCCAGCAGCCTGGGACTAGTGGGCGAGCAGTACTTC. Its translation is CASSLGLVGEQYF. The chain joins TRBV7-2 to TRBJ2-7, with TRBD2 identical over 8 bases. CDR1 SGHTA and CDR2 FQGNSA come from the germline V gene. Germline trimming cut 5 bases from V and 6 bases from J; bases unmatched to any gene: 6. This CDR3 comprises 13 residues.

For this clone: The junction does not match germline at one end; this may be a read error. J is TRBJ2-2 and V is TRBV6-5; TRBD2 is a possible D gene (5 bases). This CDR3 has 12 amino acids. CDR1 and CDR2 (germline): MNHEY, SVGAGI. CDR3 DNA: TGTGCCAGCCGTTTGGTCACCGGGGAGCTGCTTTTT. It specifies CASRLVTGELLF.

This sequence joins TRBV5-1 and TRBJ2-1; 10 bases map to TRBD1. The CDR3 sequence is 15 residues long. Losses at the gene ends were 2 bases for V and 5 bases for J; bases not matched to a gene: 4. CDR1 and CDR2 from the germline V gene are SGHRS and YFSETQ. The CDR3 region is CASSLMTGGNNEQFF. DNA of the CDR3: TGCGCCAGCAGCTTAATGACAGGGGGCAACAATGAGCAGTTCTTC.

The chain recombines TRBV19 with TRBJ1-1; tentative D call: TRBD1 (5 bases). The CDR3 runs to 14 residues. Trimming removed 3 bases at V and 7 bases at J, with 15 bases between. Looked up from germline, CDR1 is LNHDA and CDR2 is SQIVND (reference sequence). CDR3 protein: CASSIFRGVDEAFF. In DNA, the CDR3 is TGTGCCAGTAGTATCTTCCGGGGGGTGGATGAAGCTTTCTTT.

This rearrangement joins TRBV25-1 to TRBJ2-7, with 9 bases identical to TRBD1. Unmatched junction bases numbered 13, after V lost 10 bases and J lost 6 bases. CDR3 length: 14 residues. CDR1 and CDR2 (germline): MGHDK, SYGVNS. CDR3 DNA: TGTGCCATTCAACCGGGACAGGGAGATCTCGAGCAGTACTTC. Residues: CAIQPGQGDLEQYF.

The rearrangement links TRBV7-8 to TRBJ2-7; 11 nucleotides match TRBD2. The junction had 2 bases not matched to a gene; V was cut back by 1 base and J by 0 bases. The CDR3 has 16 residues. The V gene's germline CDR1 is SGHVS and CDR2 FQNEAQ. CDR3 residues: CASSLGLAGNSYEQYF. The DNA for the CDR3 is TGTGCCAGCAGCTTAGGACTAGCGGGGAACTCCTACGAGCAGTACTTC.

V is TRBV29-1 and J is TRBJ2-7; 8 bases match TRBD1. The germline V gene encodes CDR1 SQVTM and CDR2 ANQGSEA. This CDR3 has 14 residues. The V and J ends lost 4 bases and 5 bases, in that order; junction bases with no gene match: 10. The CDR3 DNA is TGCAGCGTTGGGTGGACAGGGATGATAGACGAGCAGTACTTC. It yields the protein CSVGWTGMIDEQYF.

The CDR3 protein is CASSLEVGGTYEQYF. The CDR3 region has the DNA TGTGCCAGCAGCCTGGAGGTGGGGGGTACCTACGAGCAGTACTTC. The rearrangement joins TRBV5-4 to TRBJ2-7, with D possibly being TRBD2 (6 bases). Trimming left V 4 bases short and J 2 bases short, with 16 bases between. The CDR3 length is 15 residues. Germline V gene lookup returns CDR1 SGHNT and CDR2 YYREEE (reference sequence).

The chain joins TRBV6-5 to TRBJ1-5, with 7 bases fitting TRBD1. The V gene end was trimmed by 5 bases and the J gene end by 5 bases; junction bases not matched to a gene: 6. The CDR3 is 14 amino acids. Germline V gives CDR1 MNHEY, CDR2 SVGAGI. The CDR3 nucleotides read TGTGCCAGCAGTAAAACGCAGGGGGATCAGCCCCAGCATTTT. Amino acid sequence: CASSKTQGDQPQHF.

The V gene is TRBV11-2, the J gene TRBJ1-3; a weak D match, TRBD1 (6 bases). V gave up 4 bases and J gave up 0 bases, with 10 bases separating them. The germline gives CDR1 SGHAT, CDR2 FQNNGV. The CDR3 runs to 15 residues. The CDR3 nucleotides read TGTGCCAGCAGCTCCGGACAGTCCTCTGGAAACACCATATATTTT. The encoded protein is CASSSGQSSGNTIYF.

The chain carries TRBV7-9 and TRBJ1-6, with 7 bases lining up with TRBD1. The germline V gene encodes CDR1 SEHNR and CDR2 FQNEAQ (reference sequence). V dropped 4 bases and J dropped 6; count of bases not matched to a gene: 6. The CDR3 runs to 15 residues. The CDR3 reads CASSSWTGSNSPLHF. CDR3 coding DNA: TGTGCCAGCAGCTCCTGGACAGGCTCTAATTCACCCCTCCACTTT.

The chain employs TRBV6-5 and TRBJ2-3, with a tentative D call TRBD1 (5 bases). CDR1 is MNHEY, CDR2 SVGAGI, per germline. The CDR3 totals 13 residues. V dropped 6 bases and J dropped 2 bases, with 9 bases sitting between them. CDR3 bases: TGTGCCAGCAGCAGACAGCCCACAGATACGCAGTATTTT. The encoded protein is CASSRQPTDTQYF.

The CDR3 region has the DNA TGTGCCAGCAGGGCGAGGCTAAATGAAAAACTGTTTTTT. Its protein product is CASRARLNEKLFF. The chain joins TRBV11-2 to TRBJ1-4; D gene ambiguous. CDR1 and CDR2 from the germline V gene are SGHAT and FQNNGV. The CDR3 extends over 13 amino acids. V shed 6 bases and J shed 5 bases, with 10 bases lying between them.

The rearrangement uses TRBV10-3 and TRBJ2-7; the match to TRBD2 covers 13 bases. The germline CDR1 and CDR2 sequences are ENHRY and SYGVKD. The CDR3 runs 14 residues. V was pared by 8 bases and J by 5 bases, with 6 bases of the junction left unmatched. In DNA form, the CDR3 reads TGTGCCATCGGGGGGACTAGCGGGGACCACGAGCAGTACTTC. Amino acid sequence: CAIGGTSGDHEQYF.

The CDR3 spells CASSPTGELFF. In nucleotides, the CDR3 is TGTGCCAGCAGCCCAACCGGGGAGCTGTTTTTT. V usage is TRBV7-2 and J usage is TRBJ2-2; D uncertain. Trimming pared 5 bases from V and 5 bases from J, leaving 3 bases between. This CDR3 is built from 11 residues. CDR1 is SGHTA, CDR2 FQGNSA, per germline.

The chain employs TRBV5-1 and TRBJ2-5, with D perhaps TRBD2 (6 bases). The CDR3 sequence is 16 residues long. Germline CDR1 and CDR2: SGHRS and YFSETQ. V was trimmed by 1 base and J by 4 bases, leaving 17 bases between them. The CDR3 bases are TGCGCCAGCAGCTTGATTCCTAGCGTGGGGGGAGAGACCCAGTACTTC. As protein: CASSLIPSVGGETQYF. The full variable domain, with the rest looked up from reference TRBV5-1 and TRBJ2-5, is KAGVTQTPRYLIKTRGQQVTLSCSPISGHRSVSWYQQTPGQGLQFLFEYFSETQRNKGNFPGRFSGRQFSNSRSEMNVSTLELGDSALYLCASSLIPSVGGETQYFGPGTRLLVL.

The chain couples TRBV5-1 to TRBJ1-2; D unresolved. CDR1 is SGHRS, CDR2 YFSETQ, per germline. Between the trimmed V and J ends, which lost 4 bases and 0 bases, there was a span of 22 bases. The CDR3 has 18 residues. The CDR3 region is CASSPRPPTRGTNYGYTF. For the CDR3, the DNA is TGCGCCAGCAGCCCAAGGCCCCCAACCCGGGGTACTAACTATGGCTACACCTTC.

The genes are TRBV4-3 and TRBJ2-3; TRBD2 matches 11 bases. V lost 0 bases and J lost 0; bases outside the gene matches: 11. Germline V gene lookup returns CDR1 LGHNA and CDR2 YSLEER. The CDR3 extends over 20 amino acids. CDR3 sequence reads: CASSQDLWTSGFSSTDTQYF. CDR3 DNA sequence: TGCGCCAGCAGCCAAGACCTCTGGACTAGCGGGTTCTCTAGCACAGATACGCAGTATTTT.

The rearrangement links TRBV29-1 to TRBJ2-7; the match to TRBD1 covers 7 bases. CDR1 is SQVTM, CDR2 ANQGSEA, per germline. The CDR3 has 14 amino acids. With V trimmed by 1 base and J by 2 bases, 5 bases remained unmatched. CDR3 coding DNA: TGCAGCGTTGAAGGCCGGGACAGTACCTACGAGCAGTACTTC. This gives the protein CSVEGRDSTYEQYF.